These 3 T cell receptor beta chains originate from one sample sequenced in a study of identical twins. Each CDR3 protein gets one entry after TCRdb re-called the 5' RACE reads with MiXCR. The sample contains roughly 720,000 distinct CDR3 sequences, around a sixth of which appear only once. These data were also filed under a second study, of T cells expressing NK-cell markers.

Specimen: PBMCs. These receptors all come from a woman in her late teens or twenties in good health.

The V call is TRBV7-2, the J call TRBJ2-1; TRBD2 aligns across 11 bases. The junction had 3 bases not matched to a gene; V was cut back by 6 bases and J by 5 bases. The CDR3 is made up of 14 amino acids. From germline, CDR1 is SGHTA and CDR2 FQGNSA. CDR3 DNA sequence: TGTGCCAGCAGGGATAGCGGGGGGGACAATGAGCAGTTCTTC. Protein: CASRDSGGDNEQFF.

The genes are TRBV12-3 or TRBV12-4 and TRBJ1-1, with D tentatively TRBD1 (6 bases). This CDR3 comprises 13 residues. V lost 6 bases, J lost 5 bases, and 13 bases lay in between. The chain's CDR3 is CASRAGVGTEAFF. Here the CDR3 DNA reads TGTGCCAGCAGGGCAGGGGTCGGGACTGAAGCTTTCTTT.

The V and J genes are TRBV20-1 and TRBJ2-3; D may be TRBD2 (6 bases). Germline V gene data show CDR1 as DFQATT and CDR2 as SNEGSKA (reference sequence). CDR3 size: 14 residues. Trimming shortened V by 2 bases and J by 4 bases, and 13 bases separated the two germline ends. CDR3 loop: CSARLTRGPDTQYF. The DNA for the CDR3 is TGCAGTGCTAGATTGACGCGGGGCCCAGATACGCAGTATTTT.